This is a list of T cell receptor beta chains from one sample in a study of early T cells in non-severe SARS-CoV-2 infection. TCRdb fed the 5' RACE reads into MiXCR, producing one record per CDR3 protein. The sample consists of some 40,000 distinct CDR3 sequences, 5% to 6.5% of them appearing once. The source material was whole blood. These receptor sequences come from an adult who was a healthcare worker with PCR-confirmed SARS-CoV-2 infection or an uninfected control (not recorded which). Both conserved end residues are part of each CDR3.

TRBJ2-1,TRBV7-3,CASSLMGGSNEQFF
TRBJ1-6,TRBV30,CAWSVPTPDRRTYNSPLHF
TRBJ2-2,TRBV18,CASSPWRDTGELFF
TRBJ2-1,TRBV11-3,CASSLANEQFF
TRBJ2-7,TRBV6-2/TRBV6-3,CASRKVAGGLTYEQYF
TRBJ1-4,TRBV7-2,CASSSGQGGATNEKLFF
TRBJ2-3,TRBV27,CASSPRTDTQYF
TRBJ2-2,TRBV7-9,CASRRLAAYTGELFF
TRBJ2-1,TRBV7-3,CASSSRNGEQFF
TRBJ2-3,TRBV20-1,CSARLLGLAGSRTDTQYF
TRBJ2-7,TRBV13,CASSSGRPSYEQYF
TRBJ2-7,TRBV7-6,CASSLGGELSYEQYF
TRBJ2-3,TRBV4-2,CASSRDRGREDTQYF
TRBJ2-7,TRBV7-3,CASAPDPSYEQYF
TRBJ2-5,TRBV7-9,CASSLLPGRETQYF